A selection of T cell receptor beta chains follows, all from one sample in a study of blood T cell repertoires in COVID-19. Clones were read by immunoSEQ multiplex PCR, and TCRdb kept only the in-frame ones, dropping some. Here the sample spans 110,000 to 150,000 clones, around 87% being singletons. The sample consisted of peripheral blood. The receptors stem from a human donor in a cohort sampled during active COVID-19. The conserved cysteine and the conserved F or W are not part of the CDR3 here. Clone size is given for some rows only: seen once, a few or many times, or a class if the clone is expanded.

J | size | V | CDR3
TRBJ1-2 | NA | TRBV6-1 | ASSALYRGQNYGYT
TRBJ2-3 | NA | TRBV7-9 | ASSLVTRTDTQY
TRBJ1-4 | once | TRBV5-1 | ASSFGGTGEKLF
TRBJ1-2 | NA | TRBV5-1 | ASSLGGYGYT
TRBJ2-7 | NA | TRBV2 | ASTRLAGRADEQY
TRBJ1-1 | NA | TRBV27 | ASSPRDRLGGAF
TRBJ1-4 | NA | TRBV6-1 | ASSESGQGWRKLF
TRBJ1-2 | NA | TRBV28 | ASSLFGQTYGYT
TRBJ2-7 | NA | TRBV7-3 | ASSPFGGAYEQY
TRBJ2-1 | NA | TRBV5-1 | ASSPSNSGGAGDEQF
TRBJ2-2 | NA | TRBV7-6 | ASSSKQAGELF
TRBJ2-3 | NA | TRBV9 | ASSSSGSYDTQY
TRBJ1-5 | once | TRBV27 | ASSLSGQGSNQPQH
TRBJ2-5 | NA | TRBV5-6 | ASSLLFGAPGETQY
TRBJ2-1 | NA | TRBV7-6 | ASSPQASGTYNEQF
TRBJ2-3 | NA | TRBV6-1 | ASSDSGRSTDTQY
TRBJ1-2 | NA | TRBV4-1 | ASSLSRGQGGYT
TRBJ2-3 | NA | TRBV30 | AWSYTGGTDTQY
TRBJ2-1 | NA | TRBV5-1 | ASSLPLAGADEQF
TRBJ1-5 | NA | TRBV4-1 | ASSLRSGGGNQPQH
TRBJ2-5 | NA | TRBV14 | ASSQEDRAERETQY
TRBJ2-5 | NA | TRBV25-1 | ASSERIPSQEYQETQY
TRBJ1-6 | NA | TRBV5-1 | ASSLGQGNSPLH
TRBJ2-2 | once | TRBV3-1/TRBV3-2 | ASSSGDYTGELF
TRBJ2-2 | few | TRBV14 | ASSQDFLATGELF
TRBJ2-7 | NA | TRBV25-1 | ASSPGTLDYEQY
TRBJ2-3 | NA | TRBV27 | ASSETSTDTQY
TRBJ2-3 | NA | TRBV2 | ASTAMASGGTDTQY
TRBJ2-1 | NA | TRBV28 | ASIPGGDAYNEQF
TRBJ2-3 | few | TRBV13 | ASSYLAGGGTDTQY
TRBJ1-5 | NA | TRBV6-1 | ASSEDGYRTDNQPQH
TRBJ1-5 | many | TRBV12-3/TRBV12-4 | ASSFSVNQPQH
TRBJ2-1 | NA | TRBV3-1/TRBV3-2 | ASSQFPDEQF
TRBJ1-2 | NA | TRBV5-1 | ASSLGDSFPNYGYT
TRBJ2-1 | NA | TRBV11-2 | ASSFEQVPYNEQF
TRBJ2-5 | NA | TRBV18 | ASSPRRGQETQY
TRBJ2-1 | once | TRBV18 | ASSPPVIAGRVNEQF
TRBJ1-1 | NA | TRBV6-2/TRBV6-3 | ASSLYSNTEAF
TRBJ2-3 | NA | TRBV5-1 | ASSLKGAPSDTQY
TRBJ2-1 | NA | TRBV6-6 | ASSQGSGGSFSYNEQF
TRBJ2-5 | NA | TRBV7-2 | ASSSGLAGSKTQY
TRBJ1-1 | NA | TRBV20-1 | SASRGGDEAF
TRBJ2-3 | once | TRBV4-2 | ASSQGRGASTDTQY
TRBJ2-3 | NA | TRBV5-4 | ASSFSEEDTQY
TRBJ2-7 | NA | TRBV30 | AWTPRRGGAVYEQY